This T cell receptor beta chain was observed in a study of read filtering for tumor transcriptome and immune sequencing. At the time of active disease, bone marrow was collected from every patient. This clonotype showed up many times. A read error may produce the germline difference seen at one junction end. CDR3 size: 13 residues. Looked up from germline, CDR1 is LNHDA and CDR2 is SQIVND (reference sequence). This library used approximately 370 ng RNA and molecular barcoded adaptors spanning alpha/delta and beta/gamma chains. TCRdb recomputed calls from the reads with MiXCR, one row per CDR3 protein. The repertoire holds 85,000 or so distinct CDR3 sequences, around an eighth seen once, with about 15% in the top ten.

The rearrangement links TRBV19 to TRBJ1-5, with D maybe TRBD1 (5 bases). This clonotype was obtained from a donor aged 40 or older with multiple myeloma. Sequenced sample: a population of CD138-negative cells sorted from bone marrow. This CDR3 reads CASSQGYNQPRHF. CDR3 DNA: TGTGCCAGCTCTCAGGGTTACAATCAGCCCCGGCATTTT. Complete variable domain (other parts from reference TRBV19 and TRBJ1-5): DGGITQSPKYLFRKEGQNVTLSCEQNLNHDAMYWYRQDPGQGLRLIYYSQIVNDFQKGDIAEGYSVSREKKESFPLTVTSAQKNPTAFYLCASSQGYNQPRHFGDGTRLSIL.